Sequencing of this T cell receptor (beta chain) was carried out in a study of T cell clonality in common variable immunodeficiency. Study-wide points: Common variable immunodeficiency TCR beta sequences reportedly had fewer deletions and N-nucleotide insertions. What drives increased CVID clonality needs T cell subpopulation sequencing.

This clone was observed many times. What it binds is unknown. TCRdb's table, derived via immunoSEQ multiplex PCR, lists solely in-frame clones and lacks some. This sample shows 50,000 to 55,000 clones and no singletons; about 1.8% rests with the ten largest. Source material: peripheral blood mononuclear cells. This clonotype was sampled from a person aged 18 to 75 in good health.

The CDR3 protein is CASSLAGDTDTQYF. The CDR3 bases that were read are TGTGCCAGCTCTCTAGCGGGAGACACAGATACG. The V gene is TRBV6-4, the J gene TRBJ2-3, with 10 bases aligning to TRBD2. From the germline J gene comes the end of the CDR3, since the read stops 3 residues before it. The CDR3 has 14 residues. The ends lost 8 bases at V and 2 bases at J; junction bases unmatched: 4. The germline V gene has CDR1 MRHNA and CDR2 SNTAGT.